This TCR beta chain came from a study of regulatory T cells in long-lasting Graves disease. Study information: Antithyroid drug use was under 3 months in newly diagnosed Graves' patients. Study outcomes and limitations: The study found TRBV28, TRBJ1-2 and TRBJ2-5 favored in persistent disease.

V was pared by 1 base and J by 7 bases, with 13 bases between. The CDR3 spans 14 residues. Germline CDR1 LGHDT, CDR2 YNNKEL (reference sequence). Sample time point: newly diagnosed GD, antithyroid drugs for less than 3 months. Generation of the TCR library employed RNA extracted from PBMCs. In this sample, this clonotype turned up many times. The antigen is undetermined. Library construction for TCR beta used iRepertoire HTBI primers and Arm-PCR of CDR3 regions. TCRdb called the multiplex PCR reads again in MiXCR, with one record for every CDR3 protein. The table lists around 450,000 distinct CDR3 sequences, 14% to 15% of them singletons, with 16% in the top ten. The data also belong to a second study, concerning T cells in Graves' hyperthyroidism and ophthalmopathy. As that study records: First-round RT-PCR of the TCR CDR3 relied on the HTBI primer set. A model using 13 V-J features told ophthalmopathy apart from stable hyperthyroidism.

This rearrangement joins TRBV3-1 to TRBJ1-2; possibly TRBD1 for D (5 bases). Source: peripheral blood mononuclear cells (PBMCs), taken at new diagnosis, from a patient treated with antithyroid drugs. This TCR was recovered from a woman in her twenties or thirties with Graves disease. The CDR3 protein is CASSQGRVAGGYTF. CDR3 coding DNA: TGTGCCAGCAGCCAAGGCAGGGTGGCTGGTGGCTACACCTTC. Drawing the rest from reference TRBV3-1 and TRBJ1-2, the complete variable domain is DTAVSQTPKYLVTQMGNDKSIKCEQNLGHDTMYWYKQDSKKFLKIMFSYNNKELIINETVPNRFSPKSPDKAHLNLHINSLELGDSAVYFCASSQGRVAGGYTFGSGTRLTVV.